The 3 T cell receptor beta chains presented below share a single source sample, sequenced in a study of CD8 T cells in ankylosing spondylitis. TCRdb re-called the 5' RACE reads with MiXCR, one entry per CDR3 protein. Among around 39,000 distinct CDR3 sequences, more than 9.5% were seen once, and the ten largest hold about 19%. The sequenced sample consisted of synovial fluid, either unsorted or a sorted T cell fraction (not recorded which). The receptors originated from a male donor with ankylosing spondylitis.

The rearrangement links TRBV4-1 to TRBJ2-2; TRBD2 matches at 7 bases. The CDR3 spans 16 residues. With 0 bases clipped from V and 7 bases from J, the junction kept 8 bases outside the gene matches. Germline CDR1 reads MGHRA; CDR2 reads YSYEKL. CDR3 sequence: CASSQDPGGGSGELFF. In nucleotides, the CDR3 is TGCGCCAGCAGCCAAGACCCGGGAGGCGGGAGCGGGGAGCTGTTTTTT.

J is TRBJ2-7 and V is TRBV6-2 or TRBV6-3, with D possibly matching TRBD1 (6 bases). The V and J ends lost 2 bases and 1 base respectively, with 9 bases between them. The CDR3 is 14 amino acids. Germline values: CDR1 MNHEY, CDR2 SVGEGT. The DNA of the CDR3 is TGTGCCAGCAGTTACGTGGACAGATCCTACGAGCAGTACTTC. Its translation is CASSYVDRSYEQYF.

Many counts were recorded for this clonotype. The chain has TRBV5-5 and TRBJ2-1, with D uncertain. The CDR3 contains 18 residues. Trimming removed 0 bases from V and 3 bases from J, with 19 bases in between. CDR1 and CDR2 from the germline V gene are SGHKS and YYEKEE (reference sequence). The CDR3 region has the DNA TGTGCCAGCAGCTTGGGGCTAGTGGGGTCACCTTACTACAATGAGCAGTTCTTC. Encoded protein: CASSLGLVGSPYYNEQFF.